This T cell receptor (beta chain) comes out of a study of T cell clones after liver transplantation. At the level of the study: Post-transplant blood was tracked for graft-donor-reactive T cell clones identified in a pre-transplant mixed lymphocyte reaction.

Repertoires were generated with immunoSEQ multiplex PCR, while TCRdb's copy carries only in-frame clones and drops some. The table includes roughly 120,000 clones, 90% detected once. Germline V gene lookup returns CDR1 SQVTM and CDR2 ANQGSEA. This CDR3 comprises 14 residues. V lost 4 bases and J 3 bases, leaving 13 bases between the germline ends. The V gene is TRBV29-1, the J gene TRBJ2-1; TRBD2 is a possible D gene (5 bases). The TCR comes from a human patient who received a liver transplant. Some T cells may be transferred from the graft donor. This specimen consisted of CD4+ T cells from blood, obtained 12 months after liver transplant. The CDR3, as DNA: TGCAGCGTTGTTTCGGGAAGCGGCTACAATGAGCAGTTCTTC. Translated: CSVVSGSGYNEQFF.